Listed here are 21 T cell receptor beta chains from one sample, sequenced in a study of identical twins. TCRdb reanalysed the 5' RACE reads using MiXCR and keeps one entry per CDR3 protein. Of hundreds of thousands of distinct CDR3 sequences listed, about 8.3% are singletons. The sample was also reused in another study, on yellow fever vaccine responses in identical twins.

The sample comprised memory (CD45RO+) T cells sorted from blood. The receptors shown here come from a woman younger than 35 in good health.

The chain combines TRBV3-1 with TRBJ2-3; 12 nucleotides line up with TRBD2. CDR3 length: 17 amino acids. Germline V gene lookup returns CDR1 LGHDT and CDR2 YNNKEL (reference sequence). J lost 2 bases, V lost 0 bases, and 3 bases had no gene match. The CDR3 here is CASSQDGLAGNTDTQYF. As DNA, the CDR3 is TGTGCCAGCAGCCAAGACGGACTAGCGGGGAACACAGATACGCAGTATTTT.

This clonotype was found many times. The rearrangement uses TRBV28 and TRBJ2-5; D assignment may be TRBD1 or TRBD2 (6 bases each). CDR1 MDHEN and CDR2 SYDVKM come from the germline V gene. The CDR3 spans 15 residues. Trimming took 10 bases from V and 4 from J, leaving 22 bases between them. CDR3 nucleotides: TGTGCCACGGCCCGGTTAGGCGGAGGGGGAGAGACCCAGTACTTC. It codes for CATARLGGGGETQYF.

This clonotype occurred many times. The V call is TRBV20-1, the J call TRBJ2-3, with D unresolved. Trimming removed 1 base at V and 2 bases at J, with 13 bases between. This CDR3 spans 15 amino acids. In germline, CDR1 is DFQATT, CDR2 SNEGSKA (reference sequence). CDR3 nucleotides: TGCAGTGCTAGAGTTGCGCGACCCTTCACAGATACGCAGTATTTT. Its protein product is CSARVARPFTDTQYF.

This clonotype was found a few times. Here the CDR3 DNA reads TGCAGTGCTAGAGACCAGACGCCCGGCACGGATGAGCAGTTCTTC. Translated: CSARDQTPGTDEQFF. V is TRBV20-1 and J is TRBJ2-1; D remains ambiguous. The germline V gene has CDR1 DFQATT and CDR2 SNEGSKA (reference sequence). The length of the CDR3 is 15 residues. V lost 0 bases to trimming and J lost 8 bases, with 17 bases between them.

This clonotype was detected a few times. The rearrangement joins TRBV7-3 to TRBJ2-3; D gene uncertain. Germline V lookup: CDR1 SGHTA, CDR2 FQGTGA. This CDR3 is 14 amino acids long. V was pared by 4 bases and J by 2 bases, with 10 bases between. CDR3 DNA sequence: TGTGCCAGCAGCTCCAATCGGCACACAGATACGCAGTATTTT. Protein: CASSSNRHTDTQYF.

This clonotype has more than one count but fewer than ten. The chain combines TRBV4-2 with TRBJ1-1; D is unclear. The V and J ends lost 3 bases and 0 bases respectively, with 5 bases between them. This CDR3 spans 13 amino acids. Germline V gives CDR1 LGHNA, CDR2 YNFKEQ. This chain's CDR3 is CASSHVLNTEAFF. CDR3 nucleotides: TGTGCCAGCAGCCATGTATTGAACACTGAAGCTTTCTTT.

This clonotype was detected ten times or more. The chain is built from TRBV9 and TRBJ2-3; no clear D. From germline, CDR1 is SGDLS and CDR2 YYNGEE. CDR3 length: 15 amino acids. Trimming took 4 bases from V and 1 from J, leaving 13 bases between them. The CDR3 protein is CASSTTRLGTDTQYF. DNA for the CDR3: TGTGCCAGCAGCACAACCCGACTCGGCACAGATACGCAGTATTTT.

This clonotype was found a few times. The chain carries TRBV20-1 and TRBJ2-7, with D perhaps matching TRBD2 (7 bases). CDR3 length equals 15 residues. Trimming took 3 bases from V and 7 from J, leaving 22 bases between them. Germline CDR1 and CDR2: DFQATT and SNEGSKA (reference sequence). The CDR3 bases are TGCAGTGCTAGGGACACGTCAACGGGGGGCAAAGAGCAGTACGTC. It yields the protein CSARDTSTGGKEQYV.

In this sample, this clonotype turned up many times. The CDR3 nucleotides are TGTGCCAGCAGTTACTCGGGGGACGGCTCCTACGAGCAGTACGTC. It is translated as CASSYSGDGSYEQYV. The V and J genes are TRBV6-2 or TRBV6-3 and TRBJ2-7; perhaps D is TRBD1 or TRBD2 (5 bases each). This CDR3 is 15 amino acids long. CDR1 and CDR2 from the germline V gene are MNHEY and SVGEGT. The ends were cut back, 0 bases at V and 0 bases at J, with 9 bases in the middle.

This clonotype has just a few counts. J is TRBJ2-7 and V is TRBV5-1, with D perhaps TRBD1 (6 bases). Germline CDR1 reads SGHRS; CDR2 reads YFSETQ. The CDR3 runs 18 residues. V was clipped by 2 bases and J by 3 bases, with 24 bases between them. The CDR3 DNA reads TGCGCCAGCAGCTTCCTTTCGGGACAAAGAATTTCAAGCTACGAGCAGTACTTC. Its translation: CASSFLSGQRISSYEQYF.

This clonotype showed up many times. This chain uses TRBV12-3 or TRBV12-4 with TRBJ2-5; the match to TRBD2 covers 15 bases. Trimming cost V 5 bases and J 5 bases; bases outside gene matches: 9. The CDR3 is 17 residues long. The CDR3 DNA reads TGTGCCAGCAGTCCGGGACTAGCGGGGGGACTGCCCGAGACCCAGTACTTC. Translating gives CASSPGLAGGLPETQYF.

This clonotype has only a few counts. This rearrangement joins TRBV28 to TRBJ2-1; 7 bases map to TRBD2. CDR3 size: 17 residues. CDR1 and CDR2 (germline): MDHEN, SYDVKM. J gave up 3 bases and V 2 bases, and 10 bases lay outside the gene matches. This chain's CDR3 is CASSLSGDVWVYNEQFF. CDR3 nucleotide sequence: TGTGCCAGCAGTTTAAGCGGGGACGTCTGGGTCTACAATGAGCAGTTCTTC.

This clonotype was seen at least ten times. At one end the junction does not follow the germline gene, possibly because of a read error. The rearrangement joins TRBV20-1 to TRBJ1-1; D is unclear. This CDR3 spans 12 amino acids. The germline V gene has CDR1 DFQATT and CDR2 SNEGSKA (reference sequence). CDR3 loop: CSAREGFTEAFF. In nucleotides, the CDR3 is TGCAGTGCCAGAGAGGGATTCACTGAAGCTTTCTTT.

The rearrangement uses TRBV28 and TRBJ2-5; TRBD1 matches at 7 bases. The length of the CDR3 is 13 residues. CDR1 is MDHEN, CDR2 SYDVKM, per germline. V was pared by 7 bases and J by 6 bases, with 8 bases of the junction left unmatched. CDR3 DNA: TGTGCCAGCACCATCAAAGGGGGCAAGACCCAGTACTTC. Amino acids: CASTIKGGKTQYF.

This clonotype was found a few times. The chain recombines TRBV11-2 with TRBJ2-2; the D gene is possibly TRBD2 (6 bases). CDR1 SGHAT and CDR2 FQNNGV come from the germline V gene. CDR3 length: 16 amino acids. V shed 1 base and J shed 4 bases, with 13 bases lying between them. In DNA form, the CDR3 reads TGTGCCAGCAGCTTAGGTGGAGGGCGAGGCACCGGGGAGCTGTTTTTT. This codes for CASSLGGGRGTGELFF.

This chain joins TRBV29-1 and TRBJ2-1; a possible D gene is TRBD1 (5 bases). CDR3 length: 13 residues. The germline V gene has CDR1 SQVTM and CDR2 ANQGSEA. The V gene lost 4 bases and the J gene lost 5 bases, with 12 bases spanning the gap. The CDR3 region is CSVGVRVDNEQFF. CDR3 coding DNA: TGCAGCGTTGGAGTCAGGGTTGACAATGAGCAGTTCTTC.

The CDR3 sequence: CASSMGLAGVGEQYF. The CDR3 nucleotides are TGTGCCAGTAGTATGGGACTAGCGGGAGTCGGCGAGCAGTACTTC. The chain links TRBV19 to TRBJ2-7; 14 bases agree with TRBD2. Germline V gene data show CDR1 as LNHDA and CDR2 as SQIVND (reference sequence). J lost 6 bases, V lost 3 bases, and 4 bases had no gene match. The CDR3 length is 15 residues.

The gene calls are TRBV24-1 and TRBJ2-5; 10 bases align to TRBD1. The CDR3 is 16 residues long. Germline V CDR1 and CDR2: KGHDR, SFDVKD. J gave up 3 bases and V 0 bases, and 3 bases lay outside the gene matches. CDR3 protein: CATSDLGTGAKETQYF. In nucleotides, the CDR3 is TGTGCCACCAGTGATTTGGGGACAGGGGCAAAAGAGACCCAGTACTTC.

This clonotype was counted ten times or more. V is TRBV24-1 and J is TRBJ2-2; D may be TRBD1 (5 bases). The V end was cut by 4 bases, the J end by 6 bases, with 14 bases between. Per the germline V gene, CDR1 is KGHDR and CDR2 is SFDVKD. The CDR3 extends over 15 amino acids. The CDR3 protein is CATSESQGYAGELFF. CDR3 in DNA: TGTGCCACCAGTGAGTCTCAGGGATACGCCGGGGAGCTGTTTTTT.

A few counts support this clonotype. V is TRBV7-9 and J is TRBJ2-1, with a tentative D call TRBD2 (6 bases). Trimming removed 6 bases at V and 8 bases at J, with 11 bases between. The germline CDR1 and CDR2 sequences are SEHNR and FQNEAQ (reference sequence). The CDR3 runs to 12 residues. The CDR3 DNA sequence: TGTGCCAGCAGATCACCGGGGGATGAGCAGTTCTTC. It codes for CASRSPGDEQFF.

This clonotype has just a few counts. This rearrangement joins TRBV5-4 to TRBJ2-1, with D tentatively TRBD2 (6 bases). V was cut by 5 bases and J by 4 bases, with 22 bases left in between. The CDR3 is made up of 17 amino acids. The germline gives CDR1 SGHNT, CDR2 YYREEE (reference sequence). The CDR3 reads CASSSLSGPDIYNEQFF. In DNA, the CDR3 is TGTGCCAGCAGTTCATTAAGCGGGCCCGACATATACAATGAGCAGTTCTTC.